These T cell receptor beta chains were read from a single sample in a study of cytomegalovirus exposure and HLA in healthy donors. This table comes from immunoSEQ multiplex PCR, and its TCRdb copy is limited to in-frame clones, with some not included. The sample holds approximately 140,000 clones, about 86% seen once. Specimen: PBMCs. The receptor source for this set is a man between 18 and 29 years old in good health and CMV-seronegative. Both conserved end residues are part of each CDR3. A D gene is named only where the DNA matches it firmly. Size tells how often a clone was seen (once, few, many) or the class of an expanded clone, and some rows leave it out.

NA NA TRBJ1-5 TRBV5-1 TGCGCCAGCAGCTTGGGACCACAGGGAATCGATCAGCCCCAGCATTTT CASSLGPQGIDQPQHF
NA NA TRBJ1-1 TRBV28 TGTGCCAGCCTGGTACAGAACACTGAAGCTTTCTTT CASLVQNTEAFF
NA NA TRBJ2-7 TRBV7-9 TGTGCCAGCAGCTCAGGGGGGTCATCCTACGAGCAGTACTTC CASSSGGSSYEQYF
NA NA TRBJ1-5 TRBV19 TGTGCCACTTCTATAATAGCTGATCAGCCCCAGCATTTT CATSIIADQPQHF
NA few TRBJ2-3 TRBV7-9 TGTGCCAGCAGCTTAGGTACGGGACACACAGATACGCAGTATTTT CASSLGTGHTDTQYF
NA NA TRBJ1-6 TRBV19 TGTGCCAGTAGTATCGAACTGGGCCTGAGCTCCTATAATTCACCCCTCCACTTT CASSIELGLSSYNSPLHF
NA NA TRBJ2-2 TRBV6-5 TGTGCCAGCAGTTACATTCGGGTCACCGGGGAGCTGTTTTTT CASSYIRVTGELFF
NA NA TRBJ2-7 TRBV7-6 TGTGCCAGCAGCTGGGGCGAGACCTACGAGCAGTACTTC CASSWGETYEQYF
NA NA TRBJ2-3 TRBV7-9 TGTGCCAGCAGCTTAGAGGGGGTGGGCACAGATACGCAGTATTTT CASSLEGVGTDTQYF
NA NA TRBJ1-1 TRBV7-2 TGTGCCAGCAGCGCAGAACAGGGAAGTGAAGCTTTCTTT CASSAEQGSEAFF
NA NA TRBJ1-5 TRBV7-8 TGTGCCAGCAGCTTAGCCACTTATGGGCAGGTTAGCGGCAATCAGCCCCAGCATTTT CASSLATYGQVSGNQPQHF
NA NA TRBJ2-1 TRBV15 TGTGCCACCAGCGGTCAGGGTCTCAATGAGCAGTTCTTC CATSGQGLNEQFF
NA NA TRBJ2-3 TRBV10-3 TGTGCCATCACCTCCCACCGGGTCCGCACAGATACGCAGTATTTT CAITSHRVRTDTQYF
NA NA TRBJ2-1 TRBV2 TGTGCCAGCAGCCTGGGACACCCTAGTGAGCAGTTCTTC CASSLGHPSEQFF
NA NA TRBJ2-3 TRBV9 TGTGCCAGCAGCCCAAGTGGGGCCAGGGTGATAGCAGATACGCAGTATTTT CASSPSGARVIADTQYF
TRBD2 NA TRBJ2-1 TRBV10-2 TGCGCCAGCAGTACGCTAGCGGGGGGGACCTACAATGAGCAGTTCTTC CASSTLAGGTYNEQFF
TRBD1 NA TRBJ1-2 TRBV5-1 TGCGCCAGCAGCCTAAGGGGGCAGGATGGCTACACCTTC CASSLRGQDGYTF
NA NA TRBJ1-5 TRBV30 TGTGCCTGGAACCCGGGACAATTCAATCAGCCCCAGCATTTT CAWNPGQFNQPQHF
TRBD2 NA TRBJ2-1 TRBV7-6 TGTGCCAGCAGCCCTCGGCGGGGGGACAATGAGCAGTTCTTC CASSPRRGDNEQFF
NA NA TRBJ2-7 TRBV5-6 TGTGCCAGCAGCTTAACGGCAGACTACGAGCAGTACTTC CASSLTADYEQYF
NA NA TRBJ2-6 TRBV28 TGTGCCAGCAGCAGAGGGGGCTCTGGGGCCAACGTCCTGACTTTC CASSRGGSGANVLTF
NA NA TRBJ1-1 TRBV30 TGTGCCTGGGGGGGGGCAAGTGAAGCTTTCTTT CAWGGASEAFF
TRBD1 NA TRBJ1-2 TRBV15 TGTGCCACCAGCAGCGGACAGGGGAAAATTAACTATGGCTACACCTTC CATSSGQGKINYGYTF
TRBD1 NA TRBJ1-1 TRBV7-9 TGTGCCAGCAGCCCAAGGACAGGGAATAGTTTT CASSPRTGNSF
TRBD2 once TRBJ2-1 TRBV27 TGTGCCAGCAGTTTAATTGCTAGCGGGGGGCGGGATGAGCAGTTCTTC CASSLIASGGRDEQFF
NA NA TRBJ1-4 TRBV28 TGTGCCAGCACGAGGGAGTCACGGGAAAAACTGTTTTTT CASTRESREKLFF
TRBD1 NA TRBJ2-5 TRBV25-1 TGTGCCAGCAGTGCCTACCGAGGACAGGGCCAAGAGACCCAGTACTTC CASSAYRGQGQETQYF
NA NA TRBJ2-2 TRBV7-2 TGTGCCAGCAGCGTACCATCAGACAGGCTCAACACCGGGGAGCTGTTTTTT CASSVPSDRLNTGELFF
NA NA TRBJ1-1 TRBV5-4 TGTGCCAGCAGGGTTTCCACCTCTACCATGAACACTGAAGCTTTCTTT CASRVSTSTMNTEAFF
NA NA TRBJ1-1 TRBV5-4 TGTGCCAGCAGCTTACAGGGTATGAACACTGAAGCTTTCTTT CASSLQGMNTEAFF
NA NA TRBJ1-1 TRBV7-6 TGTGCCAGCAGCTTTTCGGGTTCTGAAGCTTTCTTT CASSFSGSEAFF
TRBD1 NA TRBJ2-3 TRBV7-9 TGTGCCAGCAGCCCACGACAGGGGTTCACAGATACGCAGTATTTT CASSPRQGFTDTQYF
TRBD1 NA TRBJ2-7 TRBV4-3 TGCGCCAGCAGCCAAGGAATGGGGACGGGACAGCACTTC CASSQGMGTGQHF
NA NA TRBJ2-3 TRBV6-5 TGTGCCAGCAGTTACTCGAGCCTGGGCACAGATACGCAGTATTTT CASSYSSLGTDTQYF
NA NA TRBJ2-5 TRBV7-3 TGTGCCAGCAGCTTAGGGCGGGGGCCTTATCAAGAGACCCAGTACTTC CASSLGRGPYQETQYF
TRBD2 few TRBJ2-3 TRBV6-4 TGTGCCAGCAGTGACGGGACTAGCAGCACAGATACGCAGTATTTT CASSDGTSSTDTQYF
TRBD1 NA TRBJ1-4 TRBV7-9 TGTGCCAGCAGCCTAGGGACAGAACTGAATGAAAAACTGTTTTTT CASSLGTELNEKLFF
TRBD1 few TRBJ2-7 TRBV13 TGTGCCAGCAGCGCCGGGACAGGGCTGGTCGAGCAGTACTTC CASSAGTGLVEQYF
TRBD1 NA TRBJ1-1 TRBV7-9 TGTGCCGCCACGGGACAGTCGGGAGCTCGAGCTTTCTTT CAATGQSGARAFF
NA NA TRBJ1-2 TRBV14 TGTGCCAGCAGCCAGATGACAGGAAACTATGGCTACACCTTC CASSQMTGNYGYTF
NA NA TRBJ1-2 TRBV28 TGTGCCAGCAGTTTATTGCAGGGAAGCAGGGGCTACACCTTC CASSLLQGSRGYTF
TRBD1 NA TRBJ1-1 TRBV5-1 TGCGCCAGCAGCTTGGAGGGGGCTAGGAACACTGAAGCTTTCTTT CASSLEGARNTEAFF
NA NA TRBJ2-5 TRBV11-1 TGTGCCAGCAGCTTATGGGGCACCGAAGAGACCCAGTACTTC CASSLWGTEETQYF
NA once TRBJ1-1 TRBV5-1 TGCGCCAGCAGCTTGAGGGGGTCGGCCACTGAAGCTTTCTTT CASSLRGSATEAFF
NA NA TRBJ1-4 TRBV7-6 TGTGCCAGCAGCTTAGTTGGCGGTGTAACTAATGAAAAACTGTTTTTT CASSLVGGVTNEKLFF
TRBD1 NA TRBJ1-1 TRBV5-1 TGCGCCAGCAGCACCTCACAGGGGCGCACTGAAGCTTTCTTT CASSTSQGRTEAFF
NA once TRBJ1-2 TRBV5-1 TGCGCCAGCAGCCTGATGGTCGACAGCTATGGCTACACCTTC CASSLMVDSYGYTF
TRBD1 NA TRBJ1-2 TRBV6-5 TGTGCCAGCAGATACCAGGGACAGGGTACATTTGGCTACACCTTC CASRYQGQGTFGYTF
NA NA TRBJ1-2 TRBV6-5 TGTGCCAGCAGGACATTACAGGGAATCTATGGCTACACCTTC CASRTLQGIYGYTF
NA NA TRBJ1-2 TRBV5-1 TGCGCCAGCAGCTCTCGTCTGACAGAGCCCTATGGCTACACCTTC CASSSRLTEPYGYTF
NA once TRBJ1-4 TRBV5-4 TGTGCCAGCAGCTTGCAGGGCAGGAATGAAAAACTGTTTTTT CASSLQGRNEKLFF
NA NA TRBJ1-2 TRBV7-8 TGTGCCAGCAGCTTAGCAAGGGGGTTAGGTGGCTACACCTTC CASSLARGLGGYTF
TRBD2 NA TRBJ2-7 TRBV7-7 TGTGCTAGCAGCCCGCTAGCGGGGGGTATGAACGAGCAGTACTTC CASSPLAGGMNEQYF
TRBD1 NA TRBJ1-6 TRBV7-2 TGTGCCAGCAGCTTATTGGTCAGGGGGCCTTTTTCCTATTCACCCCTCCACTTT CASSLLVRGPFSYSPLHF